This T cell receptor beta chain is from a study of Ad26.COV2.S vaccination and SARS-CoV-2 variants. For this clone: Antigen: not known.

Study-level results: Breadth measured for non-spike TCRs was similar across vaccine and placebo recipients.

Germline assignment: CDR1 SGHTA and CDR2 FQGNSA. The CDR3 runs 17 residues. Trimming took off 5 bases at V and 0 bases at J, with 19 bases between the two ends. TCRdb keeps only in-frame clones here, not all; method: immunoSEQ multiplex PCR. The data show 300,000 to 450,000 clones, 92% seen once. The TCR comes from a human donor who had recovered from COVID-19. Sequenced material: peripheral blood, taken after recovery from COVID-19. The chain recombines TRBV7-2 with TRBJ1-1, with D perhaps TRBD1 (6 bases). The CDR3 nucleotides are TGTGCCAGCAGCCAAGAACAAGGACAGCCGTTGAACACTGAAGCTTTCTTT. Amino acids: CASSQEQGQPLNTEAFF.